This T cell receptor (beta chain) comes out of a study of shared clonotypes between healthy human individuals. The deep-level immunoSEQ assay was used. Method: immunoSEQ multiplex PCR; TCRdb's copy keeps in-frame clones and lacks some. Altogether hundreds of thousands of clones are present, over 65% being singletons, with the ten largest covering approximately 12%. Study-wide results and caveats: The expectation was that sequencing depth would affect clonotype sharing among donors.

Regarding this clone: Its antigen is unknown.

Germline-derived CDR1 and CDR2 are SNHLY and FYNNEI. V lost 2 bases and J lost 0; bases outside the gene matches: 11. This CDR3 region has 19 residues. Adults of Caucasian background living in Nashville, Tennessee made up all donors. The gene calls are TRBV2 and TRBJ1-5; TRBD1 aligns across 9 bases. The clonotype comes from a woman between 40 and 50 years old in good health. Some clones in this sample may be carry-over from other donors' samples. Input material: PBMCs. This chain's CDR3 is CASSERGQGGFYSNQPQHF. DNA for the CDR3: TGTGCCAGCAGTGAACGGGGACAGGGTGGTTTTTATAGCAATCAGCCCCAGCATTTT.